The T cell receptor beta chain described here comes from a study of graft-versus-host responses after intestinal transplantation. Study as a whole: Recipients received multivisceral, liver-intestinal, or isolated intestinal transplants. The study gave all recipients anti-thymocyte globulin induction, then tacrolimus and steroids for about three years.

The data were produced by immunoSEQ multiplex PCR, yet TCRdb's version contains in-frame clones alone and is incomplete. This sample has some 90,000 clones, with 80% to 95% found just once. Per germline, CDR1 MDHEN and CDR2 SYDVKM. There are 12 residues in the CDR3. V lost 5 bases to trimming and J lost 5 bases, with 9 bases between them. Study outcomes and limitations: GvH clones detected in recipient marrow included some appearing first in ileum or blood. The study found high graft-versus-host to host-versus-graft clonal ratios in allografts of patients with graft-donor T cell macrochimerism.

A remark on this clone: The target antigen is unknown.

This chain joins TRBV28 and TRBJ1-2; TRBD1 might be the D (5 bases). Sample: unstimulated CD4+ T cells sorted from spleen or lymph node cells, taken before intestinal transplant. This receptor was obtained from a human donor who received an intestinal transplant. The CDR3 region is CASSIEGYGYTF. CDR3 nucleotide sequence: TGTGCCAGCAGTATTGAGGGGTATGGCTACACCTTC.